This entry lists 27 T cell receptor beta chains sequenced from one sample in a study of blood T cell repertoires in COVID-19 (TCRdb year 2020). Libraries were prepared through the immunoSEQ multiplex PCR assay. This immuneACCESS table, as held by TCRdb, lists in-frame sequences with V and J called but not all clones. Of the missing ones, under half trace to an unresolved V gene in checked studies; the others have no known cause. Within this sample are 250,000 to 300,000 clones, with roughly 90% of them counted one time only. The top ten clones comprise 1.5% to 2% of the sample. Input material: PBMCs or T cells enriched from blood (not recorded which). The receptors were sampled from a woman in her sixties who had recovered from COVID-19.

V gene TRBV19 combines with J gene TRBJ2-5; 7 bases fit TRBD2. Trimming removed 1 base from V and 5 bases from J; junction bases left unmatched: 4. Germline V gives CDR1 LNHDA, CDR2 SQIVND (reference sequence). The CDR3 runs 14 residues. The CDR3 reads CASSIGGGMETQYF. CDR3 bases: TGTGCCAGTAGTATAGGGGGGGGGATGGAGACCCAGTACTTC.

The chain carries TRBV9 and TRBJ1-2, with D possibly matching TRBD1 (6 bases). Germline-derived CDR1 and CDR2 are SGDLS and YYNGEE. V was clipped by 7 bases and J by 7 bases, with 23 bases between them. CDR3 size: 15 residues. CDR3 coding DNA: TGTGCCAGCCTTACCTTGGCACAGCGGGGGCTTGGCTACACCTTC. Its protein product is CASLTLAQRGLGYTF.

The chain couples TRBV27 to TRBJ2-7, with 11 bases identical to TRBD2. Germline V gene sequence: CDR1 MNHEY, CDR2 SMNVEV (reference sequence). The CDR3 sequence is 15 residues long. V was pared by 6 bases and J by 3 bases, with 7 bases of the junction left unmatched. The CDR3 sequence: CASSPLAGGYYEQYF. In DNA, the CDR3 is TGTGCCAGCAGCCCTCTAGCGGGGGGCTACTACGAGCAGTACTTC.

This chain joins TRBV5-1 and TRBJ2-3; no definite D call. The V gene lost 5 bases and the J gene lost 0 bases, with 10 bases spanning the gap. CDR1 is SGHRS and CDR2 is YFSETQ in the germline V gene. The CDR3 spans 14 residues. DNA of the CDR3: TGCGCCAGCAGGTCTACCGCTAGCACAGATACGCAGTATTTT. This codes for CASRSTASTDTQYF.

The chain joins TRBV9 to TRBJ2-3; possibly TRBD2 for D (5 bases). The CDR3 runs to 16 residues. Trimming removed 4 bases from V and 5 bases from J, with 20 bases in between. Per the germline V gene, CDR1 is SGDLS and CDR2 is YYNGEE. CDR3 in amino acids: CASSRSGRAGGDTQYF. CDR3 sequence (DNA): TGTGCCAGCAGCCGATCCGGCCGCGCGGGCGGAGATACGCAGTATTTT.

This clone appeared once. This sequence joins TRBV11-3 and TRBJ1-1, with D possibly TRBD1 on 6 matching bases. V shed 0 bases and J shed 8 bases, with 10 bases lying between them. CDR1 and CDR2 from the germline V gene are SGHNT and YENEEA. There are 13 residues in the CDR3. CDR3 sequence reads: CASSLEGRGEAFF. CDR3 nucleotides: TGTGCCAGCAGCTTAGAAGGGAGGGGGGAAGCTTTCTTT. Full variable domain (remainder filled in from reference TRBV11-3 and TRBJ1-1): EAGVVQSPRYKIIEKKQPVAFWCNPISGHNTLYWYLQNLGQGPELLIRYENEEAVDDSQLPKDRFSAERLKGVDSTLKIQPAELGDSAVYLCASSLEGRGEAFFGQGTRLTVV.

The J gene is TRBJ2-2, the V gene TRBV5-1; 9 bases map to TRBD1. The CDR3 has 17 amino acids. V was pared by 0 bases and J by 5 bases, with 8 bases of the junction left unmatched. Germline lookup yields CDR1 SGHRS and CDR2 YFSETQ. CDR3 amino acids: CASSLEGQGLSTGELFF. CDR3 DNA sequence: TGCGCCAGCAGCTTGGAGGGACAGGGATTATCAACCGGGGAGCTGTTTTTT.

The chain is built from TRBV27 and TRBJ2-3; 8 nucleotides match TRBD1. V lost 3 bases to trimming and J lost 0 bases; unmatched junction nucleotides: 8. The CDR3 totals 17 residues. Per the germline V gene, CDR1 is MNHEY and CDR2 is SMNVEV (reference sequence). The CDR3 sequence is CASSFLGQESSTDTQYF. CDR3 nucleotide sequence: TGTGCCAGCAGTTTCCTGGGACAGGAATCTAGCACAGATACGCAGTATTTT.

The CDR3, as DNA: TGTGCCAGCAGTCCCTCTTCCCCGGTCCGTCGACAGGTCCCGGTCAGTAGCACAGATACGCAGTATTTT. Translated: CASSPSSPVRRQVPVSSTDTQYF. The V gene is TRBV6-6, the J gene TRBJ2-3; possible D gene TRBD1, 6 bases. The CDR3 extends over 23 amino acids. The V gene's germline CDR1 is MNHNY and CDR2 SVGAGI (reference sequence). V lost 5 bases and J lost 0, with 36 bases in between.

This clone was seen once. J is TRBJ2-2 and V is TRBV19; D call uncertain. Germline V gives CDR1 LNHDA, CDR2 SQIVND (reference sequence). The CDR3 has 15 residues. Deletions cut 3 bases from V and 3 bases from J, with 11 bases between. The CDR3 is CASSMSGWDTGELFF. The DNA of the CDR3 is TGTGCCAGTAGTATGTCGGGTTGGGACACCGGGGAGCTGTTTTTT.

The chain carries TRBV28 and TRBJ1-2; possibly TRBD1 for D (6 bases). The germline CDR1 and CDR2 sequences are MDHEN and SYDVKM. Trimming left V 3 bases short and J 8 bases short, with 19 bases between. The CDR3 covers 15 residues. Here the CDR3 reads CASSLAWGGGGGYTF. For the CDR3, the DNA is TGTGCCAGCAGTTTGGCTTGGGGAGGGGGAGGCGGCTACACCTTC.

V gene TRBV10-1 combines with J gene TRBJ1-1; 7 bases fit TRBD1. The CDR3 consists of 13 residues. The germline V gene has CDR1 WNHNN and CDR2 SYGVQD (reference sequence). The trim removed 6 bases at V and 8 bases at J, leaving 9 bases unmatched. In DNA, the CDR3 is TGCGCCAGCAGCCAATCCCGACAGGGCGAAGCTTTCTTT. This encodes CASSQSRQGEAFF.

The gene calls are TRBV29-1 and TRBJ1-1; D is possibly TRBD1 (6 bases). V dropped 5 bases and J dropped 4 bases, with 17 bases sitting between them. This CDR3 spans 14 amino acids. Germline lookup yields CDR1 SQVTM and CDR2 ANQGSEA. The CDR3 DNA is TGCAGCGTTTACGACAGGTCGGAAGTCACTGAAGCTTTCTTT. Protein sequence: CSVYDRSEVTEAFF.

The rearrangement links TRBV28 to TRBJ1-2; D possibly corresponds to TRBD1 (6 bases). Trimming took 7 bases from V and 4 from J, leaving 25 bases between them. The CDR3 contains 17 residues. The V gene's germline CDR1 is MDHEN and CDR2 SYDVKM. The DNA of the CDR3 is TGTGCCAGCACCCACTCCGGGACAACCCTAAAGGGCTATGGCTACACCTTC. It yields the protein CASTHSGTTLKGYGYTF.

V and J are TRBV3-1 (or the pseudogene TRBV3-2) and TRBJ1-2; 7 bases fit TRBD1. Trimming took 5 bases from V and 7 from J; bases not matched to a gene: 4. Germline CDR1 is LGHDT and CDR2 is YNNKEL (reference sequence). The CDR3 sequence is 12 residues long. The chain's CDR3 is CASSLTGFGYTF. The CDR3 nucleotides are TGTGCCAGCAGCTTGACAGGGTTTGGCTACACCTTC.

The chain has TRBV11-2 and TRBJ2-1, with 8 bases fitting TRBD1. CDR1 and CDR2 (germline): SGHAT, FQNNGV. CDR3 length equals 14 residues. The ends lost 4 bases at V and 6 bases at J; junction bases unmatched: 5. In nucleotides, the CDR3 is TGTGCCAGCAGCTCAGCGGACAGGGTCAATGAGCAGTTCTTC. It is translated as CASSSADRVNEQFF.

In DNA, the CDR3 is TGTGCCAGCAGTCAAGCAGGGAATGAGCAGTTCTTC. Translation: CASSQAGNEQFF. The chain carries TRBV7-9 and TRBJ2-1, with D possibly TRBD1 on 5 matching bases. CDR1 SEHNR and CDR2 FQNEAQ come from the germline V gene (reference sequence). The CDR3 spans 12 residues. V lost 6 bases and J lost 7, with 10 bases in between.

V gene TRBV27 combines with J gene TRBJ2-5; D might be TRBD1 (6 bases). V was pared by 6 bases and J by 2 bases, with 19 bases between. CDR3 size: 16 residues. Germline V gene sequence: CDR1 MNHEY, CDR2 SMNVEV (reference sequence). The CDR3 here is CASRLAPSGEQETQYF. The CDR3 DNA is TGTGCCAGCAGGCTCGCGCCATCAGGGGAACAAGAGACCCAGTACTTC.

This chain joins TRBV3-1 (or the pseudogene TRBV3-2) and TRBJ2-1; maybe TRBD2 (5 bases). The germline V gene has CDR1 LGHDT and CDR2 YNNKEL (reference sequence). V was pared by 1 base and J by 4 bases, with 8 bases between. There are 14 residues in the CDR3. CDR3 sequence: CASSQVGGYNEQFF. The CDR3 nucleotides are TGTGCCAGCAGCCAAGTTGGAGGATACAATGAGCAGTTCTTC.

This chain uses TRBV25-1 with TRBJ2-5; tentatively, D is TRBD2 (6 bases). The CDR3 runs 12 residues. CDR1 and CDR2 from the germline V gene are MGHDK and SYGVNS. V gave up 8 bases and J gave up 5 bases, with 12 bases separating them. The CDR3 loop reads CASRRGRETQYF. The CDR3 coding sequence is TGTGCCAGCCGCCGGGGGAGGGAGACCCAGTACTTC.

The gene calls are TRBV7-2 and TRBJ2-1, with D possibly TRBD2 on 6 matching bases. Trimming left V 4 bases short and J 4 bases short, with 11 bases between. From germline, CDR1 is SGHTA and CDR2 FQGNSA. The CDR3 contains 14 residues. CDR3 residues: CASSYPGGYNEQFF. The CDR3 bases are TGTGCCAGCAGCTACCCCGGGGGTTACAATGAGCAGTTCTTC.

The chain joins TRBV5-1 to TRBJ1-2; D is ambiguous. Trimming took 0 bases from V and 2 from J, leaving 11 bases between them. This CDR3 contains 15 residues. Germline CDR1 and CDR2: SGHRS and YFSETQ. DNA of the CDR3: TGCGCCAGCAGCTTGGATGAGGGATTGAACTATGGCTACACCTTC. Its translation is CASSLDEGLNYGYTF.

This clone appeared a single time. The chain carries TRBV11-2 and TRBJ2-5; 8 bases match TRBD1. The V gene end was trimmed by 3 bases and the J gene end by 7 bases; junction bases not matched to a gene: 7. The CDR3 has 14 residues. Germline CDR1 is SGHAT and CDR2 is FQNNGV. CDR3 sequence reads: CASSFIRGRGTQYF. The CDR3 coding sequence is TGTGCCAGCAGCTTCATCAGGGGGCGAGGGACCCAGTACTTC. Full variable domain (rest looked up from reference TRBV11-2 and TRBJ2-5): EAGVAQSPRYKIIEKRQSVAFWCNPISGHATLYWYQQILGQGPKLLIQFQNNGVVDDSQLPKDRFSAERLKGVDSTLKIQPAKLEDSAVYLCASSFIRGRGTQYFGPGTRLLVL.

This chain joins TRBV7-8 and TRBJ2-1; TRBD2 is a possible D gene (7 bases). The CDR3 spans 15 residues. V was pared by 6 bases and J by 4 bases, with 16 bases between. Per germline, CDR1 SGHVS and CDR2 FQNEAQ. The CDR3 here is CASRSYGGLYNEQFF. CDR3 bases: TGTGCCAGCAGGTCTTACGGGGGGCTATACAATGAGCAGTTCTTC.

The chain is built from TRBV5-1 and TRBJ2-1, with D perhaps TRBD2 (6 bases). The V end was cut by 0 bases, the J end by 0 bases, with 13 bases between. Looked up from germline, CDR1 is SGHRS and CDR2 is YFSETQ. The CDR3 is 17 amino acids. The CDR3 bases are TGCGCCAGCAGCTTGGCCGGGGGAGCGTACTCCTACAATGAGCAGTTCTTC. Encoded protein: CASSLAGGAYSYNEQFF.

The CDR3 coding sequence is TGTGCCAGCAGTCAAGCGGGGGGGCCTAACACCGGGGAGCTGTTTTTT. It specifies CASSQAGGPNTGELFF. The J gene is TRBJ2-2, the V gene TRBV5-6; 10 bases agree with TRBD2. V shed 5 bases, J shed 2 bases, and the junction held 6 bases outside the gene matches. The CDR3 loop spans 16 amino acids. Germline V gene lookup returns CDR1 SGHDT and CDR2 YYEEEE.

This clone was observed a single time. The V gene is TRBV7-6, the J gene TRBJ1-2; no clear D gene. The CDR3 length is 18 residues. Germline V gene data show CDR1 as SGHVS and CDR2 as FNYEAQ. The V gene lost 5 bases and the J gene lost 5 bases, with 27 bases spanning the gap. The CDR3 here is CASSPRLSATLAGYGYTF. The CDR3 coding sequence is TGTGCCAGCAGCCCACGTCTTAGCGCAACCCTAGCCGGATATGGCTACACCTTC.